This T cell receptor delta chain was documented in a study of γδ T cells in repeated Plasmodium falciparum infection. The length of the CDR3 is 27 residues. In germline, CDR1 is TSWWSYY, CDR2 QGS. J lost 0 bases, V lost 1 base, and 38 bases had no gene match. This clone has just a few counts. A single base is all that separates this from a far larger clone, so a read error is likely. Other DNA sequences in the same sample also yield this CDR3. Gammadelta T cells were flow-sorted from PBMC into Vgamma9/Vdelta2+ and Vdelta2-negative populations for bulk analysis. TCRdb re-called the multiplex PCR reads with CATT. The sample includes about 57,000 delta-chain clones, around 1.5% of them seen just once.

This chain connects TRDV1 to TRDJ1; 7 bases are a match to TRDD3. TCRdb is silent on the J gene; assignment here came from matching the DNA to germline. This TCR was sampled from a pool of human donors (malaria-infected and uninfected, not separated). The specimen sequenced was gamma-delta T cells from blood. The CDR3, as DNA: TGTGCTCTTGGGGAACCCTACCTCCCTCGTTGCTACAGCGGGATCTGTACTGGGGACACTAACACCGATAAACTCATCTTT. Translated: CALGEPYLPRCYSGICTGDTNTDKLIF.